This record covers a single TCR beta chain. Antigen: not known. The final CDR3 position lacks the conserved phenylalanine or tryptophan, pointing to a likely read error. This entry belongs to a study of molecular identifiers for immune sequencing clone quantification. For naive CD8 T cells, sorting used the CD8+CD4-CCR7+CD45RA+ phenotype. Listed TCR primers and previously described methods were used for bulk TCR libraries. TCRdb ran MiXCR on the PCR reads and lists one entry per CDR3 protein. The repertoire includes about 630,000 distinct CDR3 sequences, roughly 23% of them detected once, and about 0.8% sits in the top ten. V lost 1 base and J lost 4, with 7 bases in between. Germline CDR1 and CDR2: LGHNA and YSLEER. The CDR3 sequence is 14 residues long. The study's findings and limits: Jurkat TCR RNA from one cell was spiked into about a million naive cells, and it was reportedly detectable there. Molecules of identical TCR sharing a barcode could underestimate highly expanded clone sizes.

The genes are TRBV4-3 and TRBJ1-4; a weak D match, TRBD1 (5 bases). Sequenced sample: naive CD8+ T cells from blood, with Jurkat cell RNA spiked in. This sample's subset: FACS-sorted CD8+CD4-CCR7+CD45RA+ naive T cells. The receptor was isolated from a human donor in good health. Some libraries in this study had Jurkat cell RNA spiked in. The CDR3, as DNA: TGCGCCAGCAGCCAAGGACAGCTTAATGAAAAACTGTTTCTT. It yields the protein CASSQGQLNEKLFL.